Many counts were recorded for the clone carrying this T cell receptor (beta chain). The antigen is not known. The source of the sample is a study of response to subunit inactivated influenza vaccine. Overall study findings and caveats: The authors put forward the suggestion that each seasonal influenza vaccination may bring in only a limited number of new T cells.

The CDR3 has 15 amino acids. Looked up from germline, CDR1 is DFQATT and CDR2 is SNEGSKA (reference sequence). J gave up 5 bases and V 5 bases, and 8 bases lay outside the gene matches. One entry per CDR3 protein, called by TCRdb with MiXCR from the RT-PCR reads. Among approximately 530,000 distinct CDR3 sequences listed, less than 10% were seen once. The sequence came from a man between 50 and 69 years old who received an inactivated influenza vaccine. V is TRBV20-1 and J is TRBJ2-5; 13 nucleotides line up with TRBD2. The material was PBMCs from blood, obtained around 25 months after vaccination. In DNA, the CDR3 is TGCAGTGCTGTCGGGACTAGCGGGACGGCGGAGACCCAGTACTTC. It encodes CSAVGTSGTAETQYF.